Described below is a single TCR beta chain sequence and its context. Sequenced by immunoSEQ multiplex PCR; TCRdb stores in-frame clones only, minus some. Of 200,000 to 250,000 clones in the sample, 85% were seen once. This CDR3 is built from 13 residues. Trimming cost V 6 bases and J 6 bases; bases outside gene matches: 2. Germline values: CDR1 LNHDA, CDR2 SQIVND (reference sequence). The sample originates from a study of blood T cell repertoires in COVID-19. Enrollees, about 18 to 95 years old, lived in fewer than 25 US areas. V gene TRBV19 combines with J gene TRBJ1-5; 10 nucleotides match TRBD1. The receptor comes from a woman aged 45-60 years with acute COVID-19. Material: PBMCs or T cells enriched from blood (not recorded which). CDR3 nucleotides: TGTGCCAGTAGGGGACAGGGGATTCAGCCCCAGCATTTT. Translation: CASRGQGIQPQHF.